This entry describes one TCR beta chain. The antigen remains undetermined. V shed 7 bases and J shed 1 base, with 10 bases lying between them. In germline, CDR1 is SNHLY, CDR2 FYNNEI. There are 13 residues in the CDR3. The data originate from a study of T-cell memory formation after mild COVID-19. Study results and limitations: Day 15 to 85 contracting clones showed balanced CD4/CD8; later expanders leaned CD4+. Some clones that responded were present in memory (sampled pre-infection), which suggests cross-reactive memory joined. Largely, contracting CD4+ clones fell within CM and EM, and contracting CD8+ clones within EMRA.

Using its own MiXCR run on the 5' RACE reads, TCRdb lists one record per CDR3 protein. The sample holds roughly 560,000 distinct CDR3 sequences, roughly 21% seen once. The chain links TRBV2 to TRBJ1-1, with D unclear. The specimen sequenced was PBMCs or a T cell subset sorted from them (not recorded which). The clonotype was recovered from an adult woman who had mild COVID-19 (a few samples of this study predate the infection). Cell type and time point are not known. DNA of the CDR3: TGTGCCAGCAATGGGAAACCGAACACTGAAGCTTTCTTT. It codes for CASNGKPNTEAFF.